This TCR beta chain was identified in a study of blood T cell repertoires in COVID-19. Germline values: CDR1 MNHEY, CDR2 SVGAGI. V lost 7 bases and J lost 0, with 8 bases in between. The CDR3 sequence is 13 residues long. This clone was picked up one time. Assay: immunoSEQ multiplex PCR; the TCRdb copy retains only in-frame clones and omits some. Of around 300,000 clones detected, approximately 83% appear once; the ten largest clones hold approximately 9%. The receptor's source is a woman between 45 and 65 years old who had recovered from COVID-19. What was sequenced was peripheral blood. The chain links TRBV6-5 to TRBJ2-3; D perhaps matches TRBD2 (5 bases). In nucleotides, the CDR3 is TGTGCCAGCACCAGCGGTAGCACAGATACGCAGTATTTT. This codes for CASTSGSTDTQYF.